The 32 T cell receptor beta chains presented below share a single source sample, sequenced in a study of T cell responses to AZD1222 COVID-19 vaccine (dated by TCRdb to about 2021). According to the study, the label for this sample's time point signals: baseline before first vaccination. Libraries were prepared through the immunoSEQ multiplex PCR assay. TCRdb retrieved this table from immuneACCESS and kept in-frame rearrangements only. Not all clones are present; in checked studies, unresolved V genes account for under half, and no reason is known for the remainder. The sample table records 100,000 to 140,000 clones; roughly nine tenths of these occur just once. The biggest ten clones account for 6.6% of the sample. This sample comprised peripheral blood, obtained on day 0 of AZD1222 vaccination. These receptor sequences come from an adult in good health.

The chain combines TRBV30 with TRBJ2-7, with D unclear. This CDR3 spans 12 amino acids. Between the trimmed V and J ends, which lost 2 bases and 0 bases, there was a span of 5 bases. Germline-derived CDR1 and CDR2 are GTSNPN and SVGIG (reference sequence). CDR3 in DNA: TGTGCCTGGAGTCTAAGCTCCTACGAGCAGTACTTC. This sequence encodes CAWSLSSYEQYF.

This clone came up once. The V call is TRBV5-1, the J call TRBJ2-1; TRBD2 matches 8 bases. Germline V lookup: CDR1 SGHRS, CDR2 YFSETQ. J lost 4 bases, V lost 6 bases, and 9 bases had no gene match. This CDR3 comprises 15 residues. The CDR3 nucleotides are TGCGCCAGCAATGTCCTAGCGGGTTTTTACAATGAGCAGTTCTTC. Encoded protein: CASNVLAGFYNEQFF.

The chain combines TRBV7-9 with TRBJ2-1; D uncertain. The V gene's germline CDR1 is SEHNR and CDR2 FQNEAQ (reference sequence). This CDR3 spans 14 amino acids. Trimming took 6 bases from V and 2 from J, leaving 11 bases between them. The CDR3 sequence: CASRSPTAYNEQFF. The CDR3 DNA is TGTGCCAGCAGATCGCCTACGGCCTACAATGAGCAGTTCTTC.

This rearrangement joins TRBV7-2 to TRBJ1-1; maybe TRBD1 (5 bases). Germline CDR1 reads SGHTA; CDR2 reads FQGNSA. Trimming took off 1 base at V and 2 bases at J, with 11 bases between the two ends. CDR3 size: 15 residues. DNA for the CDR3: TGTGCCAGCAGCTTAGATTGGGGGAGTAACACTGAAGCTTTCTTT. This sequence encodes CASSLDWGSNTEAFF. The variable domain in full, completed from reference TRBV7-2 and TRBJ1-1, reads GAGVSQSPSNKVTEKGKDVELRCDPISGHTALYWYRQSLGQGLEFLIYFQGNSAPDKSGLPSDRFSAERTGGSVSTLTIQRTQQEDSAVYLCASSLDWGSNTEAFFGQGTRLTVV.

This clone was counted a single time. The gene calls are TRBV27 and TRBJ2-7; possibly TRBD1 for D (5 bases). This CDR3 has 15 residues. V lost 4 bases and J 2 bases, leaving 15 bases between the germline ends. Germline V gene data show CDR1 as MNHEY and CDR2 as SMNVEV (reference sequence). DNA for the CDR3: TGTGCCAGCAGTTACTACAGGTTCGCCCCCTACGAGCAGTACTTC. Protein product: CASSYYRFAPYEQYF.

This rearrangement joins TRBV5-4 to TRBJ2-3, with TRBD2 matching 9 bases. The germline gives CDR1 SGHNT, CDR2 YYREEE (reference sequence). This CDR3 has 19 amino acids. The V gene end was trimmed by 0 bases and the J gene end by 3 bases; junction bases not matched to a gene: 14. CDR3 sequence reads: CASSLAHLRGAGGTDTQYF. DNA for the CDR3: TGTGCCAGCAGCTTGGCTCACCTACGGGGAGCGGGAGGTACAGATACGCAGTATTTT.

V usage is TRBV12-3 or TRBV12-4 and J usage is TRBJ1-2; D unclear. The CDR3 contains 11 residues. The V gene lost 5 bases and the J gene lost 7 bases, with 8 bases spanning the gap. The CDR3 DNA reads TGTGCCAGCAGTGCCGGGAGTGGCTACACCTTC. This codes for CASSAGSGYTF.

The chain is built from TRBV16 and TRBJ2-5; TRBD1 matches at 7 bases. CDR3 length equals 13 residues. The germline CDR1 and CDR2 sequences are KGHSY and FQNENV. After removal of 4 bases from V and 5 bases from J, the junction contained 4 bases not matched to a gene. Here the CDR3 reads CASSRGQAETQYF. In nucleotides, the CDR3 is TGTGCCAGCAGCCGCGGACAGGCGGAGACCCAGTACTTC.

This clone has just one count. The chain couples TRBV5-8 to TRBJ2-2; tentatively, D is TRBD1 (5 bases). V was shortened by 6 bases and J by 3 bases, with 12 bases between the two germline ends. Germline V CDR1 and CDR2: SGHTS, YDEGEE. There are 14 residues in the CDR3. CDR3 protein: CASIRREYTGELFF. DNA for the CDR3: TGTGCCAGCATCCGCAGGGAATACACCGGGGAGCTGTTTTTT.

This clone has more than one count but fewer than ten. This chain joins TRBV27 and TRBJ1-6; 9 bases map to TRBD1. J was trimmed by 9 bases and V by 5 bases; bases with no gene match: 8. The CDR3 is 15 residues long. Per the germline V gene, CDR1 is MNHEY and CDR2 is SMNVEV (reference sequence). CDR3: CASSHGQGSPSPLHF. In DNA, the CDR3 is TGTGCCAGCAGTCACGGACAGGGGAGCCCTTCACCCCTCCACTTT.

V usage is TRBV3-1 (or the pseudogene TRBV3-2) and J usage is TRBJ1-2; TRBD1 agrees at 10 bases. The CDR3 spans 13 residues. V gave up 6 bases and J gave up 7 bases; unmatched junction bases: 5. Germline V gene lookup returns CDR1 LGHDT and CDR2 YNNKEL (reference sequence). The CDR3 is CASRDRGRGGYTF. The DNA for the CDR3 is TGTGCCAGCAGAGACAGGGGGCGCGGTGGCTACACCTTC.

This clone was picked up a small number of times. The chain joins TRBV5-1 to TRBJ2-7, with TRBD2 as a possible D gene (7 bases). The germline gives CDR1 SGHRS, CDR2 YFSETQ. The V end lost 1 base, the J end lost 2 bases, and 13 bases lay between the germline ends. The CDR3 extends over 15 amino acids. CDR3 nucleotide sequence: TGCGCCAGCAGCTTGCTAGGGGGGGGACCCTACGAGCAGTACTTC. Protein sequence: CASSLLGGGPYEQYF.

V gene TRBV4-2 combines with J gene TRBJ2-4; D call uncertain. V was shortened by 3 bases and J by 0 bases, with 21 bases between the two germline ends. The V gene's germline CDR1 is LGHNA and CDR2 YNFKEQ. The CDR3 totals 19 residues. CDR3 DNA: TGTGCCAGCAGCCATGATCCACCTTCTCATACCCTAGCCAAAAACATTCAGTACTTC. It yields the protein CASSHDPPSHTLAKNIQYF.

V gene TRBV24-1 combines with J gene TRBJ1-2, with D uncertain. Trimming stripped 3 bases from V and 4 bases from J, with 11 bases between. In germline, CDR1 is KGHDR, CDR2 SFDVKD. The CDR3 runs to 14 residues. CDR3 nucleotides: TGTGCCACCAGTGATGCCCCTTGGGGCTATGGCTACACCTTC. Translated: CATSDAPWGYGYTF.

The chain carries TRBV3-1 (or the pseudogene TRBV3-2) and TRBJ2-1, with a possible D match to TRBD1 (5 bases). The CDR3 length is 14 residues. Germline V gene lookup returns CDR1 LGHDT and CDR2 YNNKEL (reference sequence). V lost 5 bases and J 4 bases, leaving 12 bases between the germline ends. This CDR3 is CASSARAIYNEQFF. CDR3 sequence (DNA): TGTGCCAGCAGCGCCAGGGCTATATACAATGAGCAGTTCTTC.

This chain joins TRBV6-5 and TRBJ2-7; 7 nucleotides line up with TRBD2. CDR1 is MNHEY, CDR2 SVGAGI, per germline. Germline trimming cut 6 bases from V and 7 bases from J; bases unmatched to any gene: 15. This CDR3 region has 15 residues. The CDR3: CASSPPGPRGGEQYF. Here the CDR3 DNA reads TGTGCCAGCAGCCCGCCTGGGCCGCGGGGAGGGGAGCAGTACTTC.

Comment on this clone: This sample includes further DNA sequences coding for the same CDR3. This sequence joins TRBV19 and TRBJ2-5; D remains unclear. CDR1 LNHDA and CDR2 SQIVND come from the germline V gene (reference sequence). The CDR3 is 11 amino acids. V lost 6 bases and J lost 4, with 6 bases in between. CDR3 sequence: CASSRGETQYF. DNA of the CDR3: TGTGCCAGTAGCAGAGGAGAGACCCAGTACTTC. Combining the CDR3 with reference TRBV19 and TRBJ2-5 gives the whole variable domain DGGITQSPKYLFRKEGQNVTLSCEQNLNHDAMYWYRQDPGQGLRLIYYSQIVNDFQKGDIAEGYSVSREKKESFPLTVTSAQKNPTAFYLCASSRGETQYFGPGTRLLVL.

This chain uses TRBV7-9 with TRBJ2-2, with 10 bases matching TRBD2. V lost 5 bases and J lost 5; bases outside the gene matches: 8. This CDR3 has 16 residues. Germline V gives CDR1 SEHNR, CDR2 FQNEAQ (reference sequence). The CDR3, as DNA: TGTGCCAGCAGCAGAGACAGCGGGAGGGGGACCGGGGAGCTGTTTTTT. Its translation is CASSRDSGRGTGELFF.

The chain has TRBV4-2 and TRBJ1-6; a possible D gene is TRBD1 (5 bases). The length of the CDR3 is 16 residues. Germline CDR1 and CDR2: LGHNA and YNFKEQ. V was clipped by 4 bases and J by 5 bases, with 15 bases between them. The CDR3 nucleotides are TGTGCCAGCAGCCGGCCCGGGGCTCTGGATAATTCACCCCTCCACTTT. Amino acids: CASSRPGALDNSPLHF.

The genes are TRBV3-1 (or the pseudogene TRBV3-2) and TRBJ1-1, with D unclear. Germline V gene data show CDR1 as LGHDT and CDR2 as YNNKEL (reference sequence). The CDR3 has 13 residues. Trimming removed 1 base from V and 0 bases from J, with 3 bases in between. The CDR3 coding sequence is TGTGCCAGCAGCCAAGGATTGAACACTGAAGCTTTCTTT. This codes for CASSQGLNTEAFF.

The sample holds many counts of this clone. The genes are TRBV6-5 and TRBJ1-3, with D uncertain. The CDR3 spans 15 residues. CDR1 MNHEY and CDR2 SVGAGI come from the germline V gene. V lost 7 bases to trimming and J lost 3 bases, with 16 bases between them. The CDR3, as DNA: TGTGCCAGCAACCCCCCCGGTGAAGGTGGAAACACCATATATTTT. Its translation is CASNPPGEGGNTIYF.

The J gene is TRBJ1-4, the V gene TRBV3-1 (or the pseudogene TRBV3-2); D not certain. The germline gives CDR1 LGHDT, CDR2 YNNKEL (reference sequence). Trimming removed 0 bases from V and 4 bases from J, with 6 bases in between. CDR3 length: 14 residues. The CDR3 bases are TGTGCCAGCAGCCAAGAGGGGATTAATGAAAAACTGTTTTTT. This translates into CASSQEGINEKLFF.

There are a few counts of this clone. V usage is TRBV6-5 and J usage is TRBJ1-3; D gene ambiguous. CDR1 is MNHEY, CDR2 SVGAGI, per germline. The CDR3 contains 14 residues. The V end was cut by 2 bases, the J end by 0 bases, with 5 bases between. The DNA of the CDR3 is TGTGCCAGCAGTTACGGCAGCTCTGGAAACACCATATATTTT. This gives the protein CASSYGSSGNTIYF.

This clone was observed a few times. The V call is TRBV2, the J call TRBJ2-7, with D possibly TRBD1 on 6 matching bases. Germline CDR1 and CDR2: SNHLY and FYNNEI. CDR3 length: 13 residues. The germline V and J ends were trimmed by 6 bases and 2 bases, with 11 bases remaining between them. The CDR3 sequence is CASSRQEPYEQYF. CDR3 sequence (DNA): TGTGCCAGCAGCAGACAGGAACCCTACGAGCAGTACTTC.

This chain links TRBV20-1 with TRBJ2-3; the D is unclear. This CDR3 region has 11 residues. Trimming took 4 bases from V and 6 from J, leaving 8 bases between them. Germline CDR1 is DFQATT and CDR2 is SNEGSKA (reference sequence). In DNA, the CDR3 is TGCAGTGCTACCGCCTCGGATACGCAGTATTTT. Encoded protein: CSATASDTQYF.

The V and J genes are TRBV12-3 or TRBV12-4 and TRBJ2-1; 8 bases align to TRBD2. This CDR3 region has 13 residues. Trimming removed 8 bases from V and 7 bases from J; junction bases left unmatched: 7. The chain's CDR3 is CASSTGGWNEQFF. CDR3 in DNA: TGTGCCAGCTCAACGGGAGGGTGGAATGAGCAGTTCTTC.

This clone was counted only a few times. V gene TRBV30 combines with J gene TRBJ2-2, with 7 nucleotides matching TRBD1. Losses at the gene ends were 0 bases for V and 5 bases for J; bases not matched to a gene: 3. The CDR3 spans 14 residues. Germline-derived CDR1 and CDR2 are GTSNPN and SVGIG (reference sequence). In nucleotides, the CDR3 is TGTGCCTGGAGTGTCGGGACAGTTACCGGGGAGCTGTTTTTT. Its translation is CAWSVGTVTGELFF. Filled out from reference TRBV30 and TRBJ2-2, the complete variable domain reads SQTIHQWPATLVQPVGSPLSLECTVEGTSNPNLYWYRQAAGRGLQLLFYSVGIGQISSEVPQNLSASRPQDRQFILSSKKLLLSDSGFYLCAWSVGTVTGELFFGEGSRLTVL.

The chain carries TRBV12-3 or TRBV12-4 and TRBJ1-1; the match to TRBD1 covers 8 bases. Trimming took 6 bases from V and 7 from J; bases not matched to a gene: 7. This CDR3 contains 13 residues. This CDR3 is CASSQTGGGEAFF. The CDR3 coding sequence is TGTGCCAGCAGCCAAACAGGGGGGGGTGAAGCTTTCTTT.

The chain joins TRBV7-2 to TRBJ2-7, with D tentatively TRBD1 or TRBD2 (6 bases each). This CDR3 spans 17 amino acids. Trimming pared 1 base from V and 0 bases from J, leaving 16 bases between. Germline CDR1 reads SGHTA; CDR2 reads FQGNSA. The CDR3 here is CASSLGGAGQSSYEQYF. The DNA of the CDR3 is TGTGCCAGCAGCTTAGGTGGGGCGGGACAAAGCTCCTACGAGCAGTACTTC.

The gene calls are TRBV28 and TRBJ2-1, with 12 nucleotides matching TRBD2. The CDR3 is 15 residues long. V trimming: 7 bases; J trimming: 5 bases; junction bases outside the gene matches: 6. From germline, CDR1 is MDHEN and CDR2 SYDVKM. The CDR3 DNA reads TGTGCCAGCAATAATCTAGCGGGAGGGGACAATGAGCAGTTCTTC. This codes for CASNNLAGGDNEQFF.

This clone is a singleton in its sample. The chain recombines TRBV27 with TRBJ2-1, with TRBD2 matching 14 bases. CDR3 length: 16 residues. V dropped 6 bases and J dropped 13; count of bases not matched to a gene: 14. Germline V gives CDR1 MNHEY, CDR2 SMNVEV (reference sequence). The CDR3 spells CASRPSGTSGGGRQFF. DNA of the CDR3: TGTGCCAGCAGACCCTCCGGGACTAGCGGGGGCGGGCGACAGTTCTTC.

The chain combines TRBV5-4 with TRBJ2-3; possibly TRBD2 for D (5 bases). V was shortened by 0 bases and J by 5 bases, with 13 bases between the two germline ends. Germline values: CDR1 SGHNT, CDR2 YYREEE (reference sequence). The CDR3 contains 15 residues. The chain's CDR3 is CASSLGLNEGDTQYF. In DNA, the CDR3 is TGTGCCAGCAGCTTGGGGTTGAACGAGGGAGATACGCAGTATTTT.